This TCR beta chain was observed in a study of control samples from healthy donors and cancer patients. The assay was immunoSEQ multiplex PCR, and TCRdb's table has in-frame clones only and misses some. The table lists roughly 120,000 clones, about 93% of them singletons. The origin of this receptor is a man between 45 and 60 years old with head and neck cancer. Sequenced input: PBMCs.

The CDR3 loop is CASSLSLNTGELFF. CDR3 coding DNA: TGTGCCAGCAGTCTTTCACTGAACACCGGGGAGCTGTTTTTT. The chain recombines TRBV2 with TRBJ2-2; no firm D call. Germline V gene sequence: CDR1 SNHLY, CDR2 FYNNEI. This CDR3 is 14 amino acids long. Between the trimmed V and J ends, which lost 5 bases and 1 base, there was a span of 8 bases.